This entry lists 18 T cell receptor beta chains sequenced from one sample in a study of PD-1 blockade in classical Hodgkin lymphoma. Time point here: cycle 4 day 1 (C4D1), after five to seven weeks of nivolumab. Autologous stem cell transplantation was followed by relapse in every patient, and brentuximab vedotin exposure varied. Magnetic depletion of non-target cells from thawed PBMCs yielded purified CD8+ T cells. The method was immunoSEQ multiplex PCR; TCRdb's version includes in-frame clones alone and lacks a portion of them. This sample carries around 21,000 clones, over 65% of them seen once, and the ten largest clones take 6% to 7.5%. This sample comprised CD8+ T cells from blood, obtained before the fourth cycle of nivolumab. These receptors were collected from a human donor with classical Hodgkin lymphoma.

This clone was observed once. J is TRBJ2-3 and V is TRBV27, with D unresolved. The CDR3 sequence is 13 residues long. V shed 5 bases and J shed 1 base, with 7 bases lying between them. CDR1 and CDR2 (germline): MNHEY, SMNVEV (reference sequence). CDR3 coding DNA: TGTGCCAGCAGTCCAGTTGGCACAGATACGCAGTATTTT. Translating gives CASSPVGTDTQYF.

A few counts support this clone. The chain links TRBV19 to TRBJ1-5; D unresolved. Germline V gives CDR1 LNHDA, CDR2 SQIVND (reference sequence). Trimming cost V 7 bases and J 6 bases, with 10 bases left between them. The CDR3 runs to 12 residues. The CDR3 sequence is CASMEGRQPQHF. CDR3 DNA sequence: TGTGCCAGTATGGAGGGCCGTCAGCCCCAGCATTTT.

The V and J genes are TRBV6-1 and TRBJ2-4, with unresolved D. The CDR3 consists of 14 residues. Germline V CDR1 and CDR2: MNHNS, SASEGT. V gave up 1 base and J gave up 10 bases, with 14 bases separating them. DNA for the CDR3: TGTGCCAGCAGTGAAGAGCGTGGGGTGGAGATTCAGTACTTC. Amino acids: CASSEERGVEIQYF.

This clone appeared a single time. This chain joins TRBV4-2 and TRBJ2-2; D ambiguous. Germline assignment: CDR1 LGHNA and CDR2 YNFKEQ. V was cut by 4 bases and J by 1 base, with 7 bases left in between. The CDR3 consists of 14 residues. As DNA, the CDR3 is TGTGCCAGCAGCCCCTACAAGAACACCGGGGAGCTGTTTTTT. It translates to CASSPYKNTGELFF.

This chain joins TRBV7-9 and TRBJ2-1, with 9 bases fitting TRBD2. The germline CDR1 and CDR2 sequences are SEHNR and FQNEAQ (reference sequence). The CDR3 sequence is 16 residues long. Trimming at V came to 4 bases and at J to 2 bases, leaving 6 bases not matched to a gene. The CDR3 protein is CASSSSGGGAYNEQFF. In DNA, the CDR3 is TGTGCCAGCAGCTCGTCGGGCGGGGGGGCCTACAATGAGCAGTTCTTC.

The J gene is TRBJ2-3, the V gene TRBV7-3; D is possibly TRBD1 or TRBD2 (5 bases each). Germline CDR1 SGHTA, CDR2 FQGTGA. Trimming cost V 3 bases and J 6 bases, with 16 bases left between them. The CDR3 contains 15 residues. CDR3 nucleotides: TGTGCCAGCAGCTTTGTCGAGGGGCGTCGGGATACGCAGTATTTT. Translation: CASSFVEGRRDTQYF.

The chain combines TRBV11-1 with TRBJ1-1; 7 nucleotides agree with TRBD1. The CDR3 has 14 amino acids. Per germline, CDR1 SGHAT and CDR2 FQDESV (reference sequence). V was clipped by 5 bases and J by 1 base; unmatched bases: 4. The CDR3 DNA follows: TGTGCCAGCAGCAATCGGGACAGGAACACTGAAGCTTTCTTT. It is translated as CASSNRDRNTEAFF. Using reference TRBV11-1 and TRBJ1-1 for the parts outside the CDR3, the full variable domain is EAEVAQSPRYKITEKSQAVAFWCDPISGHATLYWYRQILGQGPELLVQFQDESVVDDSQLPKDRFSAERLKGVDSTLKIQPAELGDSAMYLCASSNRDRNTEAFFGQGTRLTVV.

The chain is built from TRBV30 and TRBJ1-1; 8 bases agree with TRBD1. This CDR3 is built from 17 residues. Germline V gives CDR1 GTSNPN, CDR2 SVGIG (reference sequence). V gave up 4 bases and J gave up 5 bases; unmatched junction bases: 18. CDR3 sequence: CAWTIAKIRGLGTEAFF. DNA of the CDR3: TGTGCCTGGACGATTGCTAAAATCAGGGGGCTGGGAACTGAAGCTTTCTTT.

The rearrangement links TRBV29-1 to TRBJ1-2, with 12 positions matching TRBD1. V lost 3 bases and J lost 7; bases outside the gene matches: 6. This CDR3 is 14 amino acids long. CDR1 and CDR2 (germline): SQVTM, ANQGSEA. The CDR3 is CSVETGQGASGYTF. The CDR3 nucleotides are TGCAGCGTTGAGACGGGACAGGGGGCCTCTGGCTACACCTTC.

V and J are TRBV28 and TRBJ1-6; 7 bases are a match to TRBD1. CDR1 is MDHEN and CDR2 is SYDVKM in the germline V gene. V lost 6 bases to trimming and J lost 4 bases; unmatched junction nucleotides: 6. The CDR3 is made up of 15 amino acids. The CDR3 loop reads CASRPTGDYNSPLHF. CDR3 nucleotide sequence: TGTGCCAGCAGGCCCACAGGGGATTATAATTCACCCCTCCACTTT.

The CDR3 here is CASRDRGGTEAFF. DNA of the CDR3: TGTGCCAGCAGGGACAGGGGTGGCACTGAAGCTTTCTTT. The rearrangement joins TRBV6-5 to TRBJ1-1, with 9 nucleotides matching TRBD1. This CDR3 spans 13 amino acids. With V trimmed by 6 bases and J by 4 bases, 3 bases remained unmatched. CDR1 is MNHEY and CDR2 is SVGAGI in the germline V gene.

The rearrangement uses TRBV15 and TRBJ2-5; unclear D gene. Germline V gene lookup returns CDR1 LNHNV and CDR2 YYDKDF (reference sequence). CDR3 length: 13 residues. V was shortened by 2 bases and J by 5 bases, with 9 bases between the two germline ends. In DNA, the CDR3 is TGTGCCACCAGCAGATCAGGATATGAGACCCAGTACTTC. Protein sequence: CATSRSGYETQYF.

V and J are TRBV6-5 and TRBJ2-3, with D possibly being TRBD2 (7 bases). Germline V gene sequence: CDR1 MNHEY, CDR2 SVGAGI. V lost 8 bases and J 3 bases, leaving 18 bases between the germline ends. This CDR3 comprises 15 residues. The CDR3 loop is CASSGGQGRTDTQYF. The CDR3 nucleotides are TGTGCCAGCTCCGGGGGGCAGGGGCGGACAGATACGCAGTATTTT.

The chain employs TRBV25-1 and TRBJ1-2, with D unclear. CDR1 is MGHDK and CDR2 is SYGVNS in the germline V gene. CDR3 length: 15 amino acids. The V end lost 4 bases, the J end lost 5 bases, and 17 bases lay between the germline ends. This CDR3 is CASSAIRDNHYGYTF. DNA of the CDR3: TGTGCCAGCAGTGCGATACGAGATAACCATTATGGCTACACCTTC.

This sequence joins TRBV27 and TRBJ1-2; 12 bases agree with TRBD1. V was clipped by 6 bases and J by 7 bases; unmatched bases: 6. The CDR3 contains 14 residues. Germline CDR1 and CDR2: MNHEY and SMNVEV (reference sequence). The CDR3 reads CASRMGQGAIGYTF. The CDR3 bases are TGTGCCAGCAGGATGGGACAGGGGGCAATTGGCTACACCTTC.

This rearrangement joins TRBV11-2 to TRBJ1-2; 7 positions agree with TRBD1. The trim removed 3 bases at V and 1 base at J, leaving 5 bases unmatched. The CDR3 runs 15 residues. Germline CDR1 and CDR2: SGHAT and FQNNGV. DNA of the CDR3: TGTGCCAGCAGCTTGTCCAGGGGGATTAACTATGGCTACACCTTC. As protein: CASSLSRGINYGYTF.

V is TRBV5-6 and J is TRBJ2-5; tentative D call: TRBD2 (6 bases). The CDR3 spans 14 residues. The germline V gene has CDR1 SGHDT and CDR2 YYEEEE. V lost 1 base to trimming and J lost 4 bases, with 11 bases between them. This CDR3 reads CASSLFRGRETQYF. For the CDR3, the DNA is TGTGCCAGCAGCTTGTTCCGGGGGAGAGAGACCCAGTACTTC.

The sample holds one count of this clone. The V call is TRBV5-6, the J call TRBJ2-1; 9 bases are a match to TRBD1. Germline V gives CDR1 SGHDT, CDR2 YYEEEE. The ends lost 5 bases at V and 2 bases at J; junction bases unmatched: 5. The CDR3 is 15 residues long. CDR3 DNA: TGTGCCAGCAGTGGACAGGGGAGGGCCTACAATGAGCAGTTCTTC. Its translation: CASSGQGRAYNEQFF.